This T cell receptor beta chain is drawn from a study of CD8 T cells in Susac syndrome. Random hexamers were used to reverse transcribe an amount of roughly 0.45 to 1 ug RNA. MiXCR was run by TCRdb on the immunoSEQ multiplex PCR reads, yielding one entry per CDR3 protein. Among roughly 120,000 distinct CDR3 sequences listed, around 96% were seen once. Negative isolation yielded the CD8+ and CD4+ T cells, while FACS enriched the TEMRA cells. The CDR3 loop spans 13 amino acids. Germline V CDR1 and CDR2: SGHAT, FQNNGV. The V end was cut by 3 bases, the J end by 2 bases, with 8 bases between. This chain joins TRBV11-2 and TRBJ2-7; D unresolved. The TCR sequence derives from a human donor in good health. The source material was CD4+ T cells from PBMCs. In nucleotides, the CDR3 is TGTGCCAGCAGCTTCGCCGGAACCTACGAGCAGTACTTC. Translation: CASSFAGTYEQYF. The variable domain in full, completed from reference TRBV11-2 and TRBJ2-7, reads EAGVAQSPRYKIIEKRQSVAFWCNPISGHATLYWYQQILGQGPKLLIQFQNNGVVDDSQLPKDRFSAERLKGVDSTLKIQPAKLEDSAVYLCASSFAGTYEQYFGPGTRLTVT.